The 8 T cell receptor beta chains reported below all come from one sample, sequenced in a study of blood T cell repertoires in COVID-19. The repertoire was sequenced with immunoSEQ multiplex PCR; TCRdb's copy has only in-frame clones and lacks some. The sample includes 80,000 or so clones, about 88% of them seen just once. Sequencing was done on a sample of peripheral blood. The source is a human donor in a cohort sampled during active COVID-19.

This clone was seen once. The chain recombines TRBV14 with TRBJ1-1, with TRBD1 identical over 8 bases. Germline lookup yields CDR1 SGHDN and CDR2 FVKESK. V lost 1 base and J lost 5; bases outside the gene matches: 6. The CDR3 contains 15 residues. The CDR3 loop is CASSQATGVVTEAFF. For the CDR3, the DNA is TGTGCCAGCAGCCAAGCGACAGGGGTCGTTACTGAAGCTTTCTTT.

The chain combines TRBV3-1 (or the pseudogene TRBV3-2) with TRBJ1-3; D not resolved. V was trimmed by 4 bases and J by 0 bases, leaving 7 bases between them. There are 14 residues in the CDR3. The germline V gene has CDR1 LGHDT and CDR2 YNNKEL (reference sequence). This chain's CDR3 is CASSPENSGNTIYF. The CDR3 DNA is TGTGCCAGCAGCCCGGAGAACTCTGGAAACACCATATATTTT.

The chain carries TRBV24-1 and TRBJ2-2, with 9 nucleotides matching TRBD1. This CDR3 has 14 residues. Per the germline V gene, CDR1 is KGHDR and CDR2 is SFDVKD. J lost 2 bases, V lost 9 bases, and 3 bases had no gene match. This CDR3 is CATRDRENTGELFF. CDR3 nucleotides: TGTGCCACCCGGGACAGGGAAAACACCGGGGAGCTGTTTTTT.

The CDR3 reads CASSLRREGTDTQYF. The CDR3 nucleotides are TGTGCCAGCAGCTTACGCCGGGAGGGCACAGATACGCAGTATTTT. The J gene is TRBJ2-3, the V gene TRBV7-3; 7 positions match TRBD2. The length of the CDR3 is 15 residues. Trimming cost V 2 bases and J 1 base; bases outside gene matches: 3. Germline CDR1 reads SGHTA; CDR2 reads FQGTGA.

V is TRBV19 and J is TRBJ1-5; 9 bases match TRBD1. This CDR3 is built from 13 residues. Germline CDR1 is LNHDA and CDR2 is SQIVND (reference sequence). The junction had 1 base not matched to a gene; V was cut back by 4 bases and J by 6 bases. CDR3 bases: TGTGCCAGTAGTAGGGACAGGGTTCAGCCCCAGCATTTT. Translation gives CASSRDRVQPQHF.

The V gene is TRBV4-1, the J gene TRBJ2-2; 9 nucleotides line up with TRBD2. This CDR3 comprises 19 residues. Germline trimming cut 4 bases from V and 7 bases from J; bases unmatched to any gene: 19. The germline gives CDR1 MGHRA, CDR2 YSYEKL. CDR3 sequence (DNA): TGCGCCAGCAGCCTTGGATTCCCGCGACTAGCGGAACGCGGCGGGGAGCTGTTTTTT. Its protein product is CASSLGFPRLAERGGELFF.

Regarding this clone: One junction end does not reproduce the germline sequence, and a read error may be involved. V is TRBV7-7 and J is TRBJ2-5; TRBD1 matches at 8 bases. There are 16 residues in the CDR3. Per the germline V gene, CDR1 is SSHAT and CDR2 is FNYEAQ (reference sequence). The DNA for the CDR3 is TGTGCTAGCAGCCCCTCGGGCAGGGGGCTCCAAGAGACCCAGTACTTC. Translating it yields CASSPSGRGLQETQYF.

The rearrangement uses TRBV27 and TRBJ2-1; 9 bases align to TRBD2. With 6 bases clipped from V and 4 bases from J, the junction kept 13 bases outside the gene matches. The CDR3 runs 17 residues. Germline assignment: CDR1 MNHEY and CDR2 SMNVEV (reference sequence). The CDR3 DNA reads as TGTGCCAGCAGCCAATTATACGGGCTAGCGGGATACAATGAGCAGTTCTTC. Its protein product is CASSQLYGLAGYNEQFF.